This T cell receptor beta chain was profiled in a study of blood T cell repertoires in COVID-19. This CDR3 has 15 residues. V lost 9 bases to trimming and J lost 0 bases, with 15 bases between them. CDR1 and CDR2 (germline): SGHTA, FQGNSA. Assay used: immunoSEQ multiplex PCR; TCRdb lists only in-frame clones, some missing. The repertoire holds roughly 300,000 clones, with about 85% as singletons. J is TRBJ2-1 and V is TRBV7-2; D is ambiguous. The sequencing sample was made of peripheral blood. The sequence was collected from a human donor in a cohort sampled during active COVID-19. The CDR3 region is CASKPEESSYNEQFF. The CDR3 nucleotides read TGTGCCAGTAAGCCTGAGGAGAGCTCCTACAATGAGCAGTTCTTC.